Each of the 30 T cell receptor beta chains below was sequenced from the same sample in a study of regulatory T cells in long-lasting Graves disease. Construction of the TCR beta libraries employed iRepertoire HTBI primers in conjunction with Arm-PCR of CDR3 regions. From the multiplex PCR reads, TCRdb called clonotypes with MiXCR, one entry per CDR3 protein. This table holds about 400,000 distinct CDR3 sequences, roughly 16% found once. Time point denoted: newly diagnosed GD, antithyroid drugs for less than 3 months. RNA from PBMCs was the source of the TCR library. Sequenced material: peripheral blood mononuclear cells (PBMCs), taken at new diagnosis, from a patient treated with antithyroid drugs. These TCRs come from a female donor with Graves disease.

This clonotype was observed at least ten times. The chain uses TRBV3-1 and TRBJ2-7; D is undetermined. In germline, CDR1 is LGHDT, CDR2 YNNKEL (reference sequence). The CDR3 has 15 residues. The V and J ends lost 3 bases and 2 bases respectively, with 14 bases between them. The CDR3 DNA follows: TGTGCCAGCAGCCAGGATCGGGTGATTACCTACGAGCAGTACTTC. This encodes CASSQDRVITYEQYF.

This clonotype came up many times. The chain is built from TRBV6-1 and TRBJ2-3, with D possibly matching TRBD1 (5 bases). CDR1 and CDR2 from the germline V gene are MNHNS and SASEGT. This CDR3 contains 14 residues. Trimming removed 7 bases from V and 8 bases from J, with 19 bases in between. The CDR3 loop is CASNIQGDQGTQYF. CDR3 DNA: TGTGCCAGCAACATCCAGGGCGATCAAGGTACGCAGTATTTT.

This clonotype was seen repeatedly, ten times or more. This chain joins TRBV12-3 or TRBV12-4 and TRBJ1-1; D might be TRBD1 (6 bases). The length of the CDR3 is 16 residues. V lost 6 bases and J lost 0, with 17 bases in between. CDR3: CASRHRATALNTEAFF. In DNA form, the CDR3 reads TGTGCCAGCAGGCACAGGGCTACAGCTTTGAACACTGAAGCTTTCTTT.

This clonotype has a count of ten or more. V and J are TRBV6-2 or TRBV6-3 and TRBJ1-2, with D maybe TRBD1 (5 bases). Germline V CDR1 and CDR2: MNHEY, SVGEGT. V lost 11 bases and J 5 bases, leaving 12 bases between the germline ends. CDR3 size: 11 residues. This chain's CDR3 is CAYGTVYGYTF. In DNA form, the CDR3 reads TGTGCCTACGGGACGGTTTATGGCTACACCTTC.

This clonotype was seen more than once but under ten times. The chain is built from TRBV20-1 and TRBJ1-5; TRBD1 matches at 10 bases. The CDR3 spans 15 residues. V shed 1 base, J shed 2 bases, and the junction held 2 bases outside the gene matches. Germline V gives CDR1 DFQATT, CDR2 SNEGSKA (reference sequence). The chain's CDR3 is CSARGDRGRNQPQHF. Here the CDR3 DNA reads TGCAGTGCTAGAGGGGACAGGGGTCGCAATCAGCCCCAGCATTTT.

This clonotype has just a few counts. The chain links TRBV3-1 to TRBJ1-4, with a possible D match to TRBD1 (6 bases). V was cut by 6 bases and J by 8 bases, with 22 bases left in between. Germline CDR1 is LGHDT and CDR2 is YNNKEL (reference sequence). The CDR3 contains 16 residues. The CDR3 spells CASSRSGTPLAEKLFF. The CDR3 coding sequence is TGTGCCAGCAGTCGATCCGGGACACCATTGGCAGAAAAACTGTTTTTT. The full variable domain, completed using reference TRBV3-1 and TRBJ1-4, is DTAVSQTPKYLVTQMGNDKSIKCEQNLGHDTMYWYKQDSKKFLKIMFSYNNKELIINETVPNRFSPKSPDKAHLNLHINSLELGDSAVYFCASSRSGTPLAEKLFFGSGTQLSVL.

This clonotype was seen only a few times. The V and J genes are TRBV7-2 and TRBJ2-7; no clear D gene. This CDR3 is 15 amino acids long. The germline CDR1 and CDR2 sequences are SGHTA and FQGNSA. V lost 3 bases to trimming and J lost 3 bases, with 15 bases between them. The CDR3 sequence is CASSFWERSLYEQYF. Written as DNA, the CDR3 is TGTGCCAGCAGCTTTTGGGAAAGAAGCCTCTACGAGCAGTACTTC.

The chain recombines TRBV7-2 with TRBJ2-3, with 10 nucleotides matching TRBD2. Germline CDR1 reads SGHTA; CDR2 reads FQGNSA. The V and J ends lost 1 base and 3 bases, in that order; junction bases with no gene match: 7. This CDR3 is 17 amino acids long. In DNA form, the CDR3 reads TGTGCCAGCAGCTTAGTCTTAGCGGGAGGATGGACAGATACGCAGTATTTT. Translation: CASSLVLAGGWTDTQYF.

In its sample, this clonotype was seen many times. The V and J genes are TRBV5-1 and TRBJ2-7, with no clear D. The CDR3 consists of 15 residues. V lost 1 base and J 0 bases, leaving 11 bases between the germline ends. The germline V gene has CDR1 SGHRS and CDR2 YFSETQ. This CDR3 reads CASSLMGISSYEQYF. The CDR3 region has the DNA TGCGCCAGCAGCTTGATGGGGATTTCCTCCTACGAGCAGTACTTC.

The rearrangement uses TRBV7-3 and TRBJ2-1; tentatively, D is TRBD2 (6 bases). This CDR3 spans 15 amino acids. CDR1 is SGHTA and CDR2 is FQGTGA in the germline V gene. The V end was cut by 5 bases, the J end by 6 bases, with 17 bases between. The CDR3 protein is CASSPPAGPRNEQFF. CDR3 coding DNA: TGTGCCAGCAGCCCCCCAGCGGGCCCTCGCAATGAGCAGTTCTTC.

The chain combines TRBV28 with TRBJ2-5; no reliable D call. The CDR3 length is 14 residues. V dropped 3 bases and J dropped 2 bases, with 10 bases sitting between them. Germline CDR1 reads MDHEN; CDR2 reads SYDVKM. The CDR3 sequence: CASSLSMNQETQYF. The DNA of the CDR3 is TGTGCCAGCAGTTTGTCGATGAATCAAGAGACCCAGTACTTC.

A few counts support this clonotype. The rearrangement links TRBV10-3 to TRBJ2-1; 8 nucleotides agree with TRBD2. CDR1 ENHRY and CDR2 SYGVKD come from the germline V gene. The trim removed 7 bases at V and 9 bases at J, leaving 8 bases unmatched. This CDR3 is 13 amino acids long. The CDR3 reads CAITEERESEQFF. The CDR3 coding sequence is TGTGCCATCACCGAGGAGCGGGAGAGTGAGCAGTTCTTC.

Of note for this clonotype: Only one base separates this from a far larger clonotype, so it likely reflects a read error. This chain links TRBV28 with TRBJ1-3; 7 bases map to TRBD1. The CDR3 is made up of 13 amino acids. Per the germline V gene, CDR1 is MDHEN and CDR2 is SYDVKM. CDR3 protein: CASRQGAGNTTYF. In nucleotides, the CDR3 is TGTGCCAGTCGACAGGGCGCTGGAAACACCACATATTTT.

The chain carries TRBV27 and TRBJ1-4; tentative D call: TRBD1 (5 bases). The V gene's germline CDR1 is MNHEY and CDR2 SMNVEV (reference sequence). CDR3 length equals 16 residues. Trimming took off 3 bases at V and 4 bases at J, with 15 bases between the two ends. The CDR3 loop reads CASSFFQGGINEKLFF. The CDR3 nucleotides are TGTGCCAGCAGTTTCTTCCAGGGTGGGATTAATGAAAAACTGTTTTTT.

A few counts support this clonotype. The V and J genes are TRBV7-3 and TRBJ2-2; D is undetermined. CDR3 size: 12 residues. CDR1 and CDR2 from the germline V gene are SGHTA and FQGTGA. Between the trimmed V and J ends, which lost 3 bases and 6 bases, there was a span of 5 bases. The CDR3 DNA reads TGTGCCAGCAGCTTTATGTCCGGGGAGCTGTTTTTT. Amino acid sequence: CASSFMSGELFF.

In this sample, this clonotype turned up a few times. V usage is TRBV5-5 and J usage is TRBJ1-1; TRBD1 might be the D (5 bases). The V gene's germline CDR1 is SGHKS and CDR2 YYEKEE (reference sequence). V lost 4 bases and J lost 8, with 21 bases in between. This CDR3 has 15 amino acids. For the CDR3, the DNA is TGTGCCAGCAGCCGAGGAGACAGCTTCTTGGCCGAAGCTTTCTTT. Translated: CASSRGDSFLAEAFF.

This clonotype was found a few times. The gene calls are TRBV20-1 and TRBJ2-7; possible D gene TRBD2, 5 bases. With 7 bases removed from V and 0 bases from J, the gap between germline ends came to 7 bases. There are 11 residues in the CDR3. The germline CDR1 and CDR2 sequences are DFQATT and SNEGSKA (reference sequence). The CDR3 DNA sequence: TGCAGTGTCCGGGGCTCCTACGAGCAGTACTTC. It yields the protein CSVRGSYEQYF.

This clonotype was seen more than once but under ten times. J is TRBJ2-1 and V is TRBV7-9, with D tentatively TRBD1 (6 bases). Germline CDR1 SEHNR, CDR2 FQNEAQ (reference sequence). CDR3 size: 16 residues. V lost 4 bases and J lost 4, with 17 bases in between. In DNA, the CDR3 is TGTGCCAGCAGCTACAGGACGGGACAAACTTACAATGAGCAGTTCTTC. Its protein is CASSYRTGQTYNEQFF.

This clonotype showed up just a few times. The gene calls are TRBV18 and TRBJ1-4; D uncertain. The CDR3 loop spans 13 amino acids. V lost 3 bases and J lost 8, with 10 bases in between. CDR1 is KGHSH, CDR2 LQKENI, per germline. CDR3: CASSPPKREKLFF. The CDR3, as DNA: TGTGCCAGCTCACCCCCAAAACGGGAAAAACTGTTTTTT.

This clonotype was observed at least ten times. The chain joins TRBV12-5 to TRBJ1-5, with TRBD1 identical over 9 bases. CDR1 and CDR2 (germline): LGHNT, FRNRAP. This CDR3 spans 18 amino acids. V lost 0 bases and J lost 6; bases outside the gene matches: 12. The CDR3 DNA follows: TGTGCTAGTGGTTTGGTACTGTGGGGACAGGGTAGCGGTCAGCCCCAGCATTTT. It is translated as CASGLVLWGQGSGQPQHF.

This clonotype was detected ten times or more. The CDR3 nucleotides read TGTGCCAGCAGCCCCCGGACAGGCCCCACAGATACGCAGTATTTT. Amino acids: CASSPRTGPTDTQYF. The rearrangement joins TRBV11-3 to TRBJ2-3, with 7 bases matching TRBD1. Germline lookup yields CDR1 SGHNT and CDR2 YENEEA. The CDR3 has 15 amino acids. V lost 5 bases to trimming and J lost 2 bases; unmatched junction nucleotides: 7.

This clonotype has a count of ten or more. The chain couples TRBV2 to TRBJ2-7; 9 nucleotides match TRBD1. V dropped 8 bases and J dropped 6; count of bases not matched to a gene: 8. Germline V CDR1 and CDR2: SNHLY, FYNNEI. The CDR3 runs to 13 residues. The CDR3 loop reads CASVWDREGEQYF. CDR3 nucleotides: TGTGCCAGCGTCTGGGACAGGGAAGGCGAGCAGTACTTC.

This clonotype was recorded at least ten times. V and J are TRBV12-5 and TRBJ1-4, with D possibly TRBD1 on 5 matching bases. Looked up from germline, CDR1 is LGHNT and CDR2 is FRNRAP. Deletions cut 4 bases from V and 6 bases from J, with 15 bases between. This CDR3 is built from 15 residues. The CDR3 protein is CASGSWDRGDEKLFF. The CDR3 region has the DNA TGTGCTAGTGGTTCCTGGGACCGGGGGGATGAAAAACTGTTTTTT.

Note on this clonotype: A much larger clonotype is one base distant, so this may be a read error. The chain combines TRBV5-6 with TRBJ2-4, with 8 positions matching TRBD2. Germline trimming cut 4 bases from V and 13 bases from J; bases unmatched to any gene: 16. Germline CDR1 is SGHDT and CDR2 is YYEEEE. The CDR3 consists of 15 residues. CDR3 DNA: TGTGCCAGCAGCGCCGGGACTAGTTTATACAATGAGCAGTACTTC. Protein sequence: CASSAGTSLYNEQYF.

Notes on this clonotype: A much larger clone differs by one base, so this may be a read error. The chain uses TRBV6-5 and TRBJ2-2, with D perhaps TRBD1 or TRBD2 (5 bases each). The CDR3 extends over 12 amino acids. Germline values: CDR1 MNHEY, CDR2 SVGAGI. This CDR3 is CASSYGTGDLFF. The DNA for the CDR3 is TGTGCCAGCAGTTACGGGACCGGGGACCTGTTTTTT.

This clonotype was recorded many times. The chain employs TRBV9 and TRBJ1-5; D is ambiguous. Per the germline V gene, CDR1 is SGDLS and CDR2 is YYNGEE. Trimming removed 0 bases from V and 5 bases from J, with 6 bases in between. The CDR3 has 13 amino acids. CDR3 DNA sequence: TGTGCCAGCAGCGTAGAAGGTCATCAGCCCCAGCATTTT. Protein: CASSVEGHQPQHF.

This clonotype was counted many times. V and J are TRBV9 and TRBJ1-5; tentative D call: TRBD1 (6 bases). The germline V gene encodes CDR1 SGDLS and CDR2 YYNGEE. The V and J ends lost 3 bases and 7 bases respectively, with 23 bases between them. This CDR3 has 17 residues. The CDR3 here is CASSEGDLGLENQPQHF. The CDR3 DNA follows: TGTGCCAGCAGCGAGGGGGACCTAGGCCTGGAGAACCAGCCCCAGCATTTT.

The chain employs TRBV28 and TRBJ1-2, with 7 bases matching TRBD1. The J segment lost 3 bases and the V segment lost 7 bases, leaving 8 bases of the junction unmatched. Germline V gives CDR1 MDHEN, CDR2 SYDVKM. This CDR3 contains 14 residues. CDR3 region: CASTPTGRDYGYTF. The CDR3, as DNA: TGTGCCAGCACCCCGACAGGGAGGGACTATGGCTACACCTTC.

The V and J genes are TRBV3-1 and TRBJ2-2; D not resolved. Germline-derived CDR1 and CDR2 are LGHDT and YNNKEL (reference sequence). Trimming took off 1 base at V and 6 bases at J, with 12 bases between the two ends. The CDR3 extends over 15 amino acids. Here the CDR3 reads CASSQAIGFAGELFF. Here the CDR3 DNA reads TGTGCCAGCAGCCAAGCCATAGGCTTCGCCGGGGAGCTGTTTTTT.

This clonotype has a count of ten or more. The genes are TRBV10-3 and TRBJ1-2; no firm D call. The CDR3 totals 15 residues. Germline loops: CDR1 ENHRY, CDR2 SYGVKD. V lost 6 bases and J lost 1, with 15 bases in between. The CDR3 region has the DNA TGTGCCATCAGCCCCCGTACCGGGATTAACTATGGCTACACCTTC. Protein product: CAISPRTGINYGYTF.